The present T cell receptor (beta chain) was sequenced within a study of blood T cell repertoires in COVID-19. TCRdb keeps only in-frame clones here, not all; method: immunoSEQ multiplex PCR. Found here are approximately 440,000 clones, around 90% of them singletons; the top ten hold about 0.75%. This clone was detected a few times. Germline V gives CDR1 LGHDT, CDR2 YNNKEL (reference sequence). This CDR3 spans 15 amino acids. With V trimmed by 4 bases and J by 3 bases, 3 bases remained unmatched. The sequencing sample was made of PBMCs or T cells enriched from blood (not recorded which). The source is a woman between 18 and 29 years old who had recovered from COVID-19. The chain carries TRBV3-1 (or the pseudogene TRBV3-2) and TRBJ2-2, with 9 nucleotides matching TRBD2. CDR3 in amino acids: CASSPVAGDTGELFF. DNA of the CDR3: TGTGCCAGCAGCCCGGTAGCGGGGGACACCGGGGAGCTGTTTTTT.